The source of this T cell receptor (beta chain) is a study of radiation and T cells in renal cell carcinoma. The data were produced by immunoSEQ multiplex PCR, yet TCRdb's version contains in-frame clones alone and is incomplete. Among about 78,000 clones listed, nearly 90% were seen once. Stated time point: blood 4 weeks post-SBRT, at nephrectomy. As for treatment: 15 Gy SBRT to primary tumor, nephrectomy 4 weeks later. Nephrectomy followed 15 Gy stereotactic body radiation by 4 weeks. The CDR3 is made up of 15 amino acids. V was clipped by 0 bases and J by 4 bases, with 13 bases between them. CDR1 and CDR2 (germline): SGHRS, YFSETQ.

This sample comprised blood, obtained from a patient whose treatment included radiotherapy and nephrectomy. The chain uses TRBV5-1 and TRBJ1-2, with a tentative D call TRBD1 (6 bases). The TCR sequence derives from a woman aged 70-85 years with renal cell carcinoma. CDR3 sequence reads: CASSLAVDSIYGYTF. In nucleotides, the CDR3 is TGCGCCAGCAGCTTGGCGGTGGACAGCATCTATGGCTACACCTTC. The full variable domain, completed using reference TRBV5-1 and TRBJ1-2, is KAGVTQTPRYLIKTRGQQVTLSCSPISGHRSVSWYQQTPGQGLQFLFEYFSETQRNKGNFPGRFSGRQFSNSRSEMNVSTLELGDSALYLCASSLAVDSIYGYTFGSGTRLTVV.